The present entry profiles one T cell receptor beta chain with its context. Antigen specificity is unknown. The sample originates from a study of T cell responses to AZD1222 COVID-19 vaccine. Findings and limits, study-wide: Receipt of two AZD1222 doses was followed by a rise in Spike-specific TCR breadth and depth.

Data came from immunoSEQ multiplex PCR; TCRdb stores just in-frame clones and leaves some out. The sample shows about 150,000 clones, around 87% of them seen only once. This receptor was taken from an adult who received the AZD1222 COVID-19 vaccine. The starting material was peripheral blood, obtained 28 days after the second AZD1222 dose.

The DNA of the CDR3 is TGTGCCAGCAGCACCTCCGGGACTAGCAATGAGCAGTTCTTC. This codes for CASSTSGTSNEQFF. The chain recombines TRBV7-3 with TRBJ2-1, with 8 positions matching TRBD2. CDR3 length: 14 amino acids. The V gene end was trimmed by 5 bases and the J gene end by 6 bases; junction bases not matched to a gene: 6. The germline gives CDR1 SGHTA, CDR2 FQGTGA.